This entry concerns a single TCR beta chain. The antigen remains undetermined. This CDR3 contains 16 residues. Germline lookup yields CDR1 MNHNS and CDR2 SASEGT. After removal of 4 bases from V and 5 bases from J, the junction contained 9 bases not matched to a gene. The data were obtained in a study of cytomegalovirus exposure and HLA in healthy donors. The study's findings and limits: There were about 160 TCR beta chains listed as cytomegalovirus-associated. Follow-up analysis found HLA locus-dependent TCR association rates, highest for DRB1 and lowest for HLA-C. There were some V segments, including TRBV6-2 and TRBV6-3, excluded as indistinguishable. The authors later linked a missense DCLRE1C variant to TCR beta V- and J-gene trimming.

Vbeta (60) and Jbeta (13) primers were used in the PCR. Measured with immunoSEQ multiplex PCR; TCRdb has only the in-frame clones, and not every one. The data show some 190,000 clones, 76% seen once. The chain combines TRBV6-1 with TRBJ1-4; 8 bases are shared with TRBD1. Sequences were obtained from PBMCs. This receptor was taken from a woman in her twenties or thirties in good health and CMV-seropositive. CDR3 amino acids: CASSGEKGQANEKLFF. The CDR3 DNA sequence: TGTGCCAGCAGTGGGGAAAAGGGACAGGCAAATGAAAAACTGTTTTTT.